These 9 T cell receptor beta chains share one sample of origin, sequenced in a study of blood T cell repertoires in COVID-19. Repertoires were generated with immunoSEQ multiplex PCR, while TCRdb's copy carries only in-frame clones and drops some. The repertoire holds 350,000 or so clones, with about 83% as singletons. Specimen: peripheral blood. All receptors come from a man younger than 45 with active or convalescent COVID-19.

The chain links TRBV19 to TRBJ2-1; possible D gene TRBD2, 5 bases. Germline CDR1 and CDR2: LNHDA and SQIVND (reference sequence). V lost 5 bases and J lost 15, with 11 bases in between. The CDR3 length is 10 residues. In nucleotides, the CDR3 is TGTGCCAGTAGTTCTCCGGAGGTGTTCTTC. Its protein is CASSSPEVFF.

The chain carries TRBV30 and TRBJ2-1; TRBD1 matches 7 bases. The CDR3 loop spans 12 amino acids. Germline V gene sequence: CDR1 GTSNPN, CDR2 SVGIG (reference sequence). The junction had 4 bases not matched to a gene; V was cut back by 2 bases and J by 9 bases. For the CDR3, the DNA is TGTGCCTGGAGTTCCGGGACAGCTGAGCAGTTCTTC. Its protein product is CAWSSGTAEQFF. The full variable domain, completed using reference TRBV30 and TRBJ2-1, is SQTIHQWPATLVQPVGSPLSLECTVEGTSNPNLYWYRQAAGRGLQLLFYSVGIGQISSEVPQNLSASRPQDRQFILSSKKLLLSDSGFYLCAWSSGTAEQFFGPGTRLTVL.

The sample holds one count of this clone. V is TRBV29-1 and J is TRBJ2-2, with 12 bases that match TRBD1. The CDR3 extends over 14 amino acids. Germline CDR1 SQVTM, CDR2 ANQGSEA. The ends lost 6 bases at V and 5 bases at J; junction bases unmatched: 4. The chain's CDR3 is CSVGTGGGTGELFF. CDR3 coding DNA: TGCAGCGTAGGGACAGGGGGCGGAACCGGGGAGCTGTTTTTT.

The chain couples TRBV6-5 to TRBJ1-2, with 8 bases lining up with TRBD1. J was trimmed by 8 bases and V by 7 bases; bases with no gene match: 12. Germline V gene data show CDR1 as MNHEY and CDR2 as SVGAGI. This CDR3 spans 14 amino acids. CDR3 protein: CASTRTGQYGGYTF. For the CDR3, the DNA is TGTGCCAGCACCCGGACAGGGCAATATGGGGGCTACACCTTC.

This CDR3 reads CASSYAENQPQHF. For the CDR3, the DNA is TGTGCCAGCAGTTACGCAGAAAATCAGCCCCAGCATTTT. This chain connects TRBV6-2 or TRBV6-3 to TRBJ1-5; D gene ambiguous. The germline V gene has CDR1 MNHEY and CDR2 SVGEGT. This CDR3 spans 13 amino acids. The V and J ends lost 2 bases and 4 bases respectively, with 6 bases between them.

J is TRBJ2-7 and V is TRBV7-9; TRBD2 is a possible D gene (5 bases). Deletions cut 5 bases from V and 0 bases from J, with 11 bases between. CDR1 and CDR2 from the germline V gene are SEHNR and FQNEAQ (reference sequence). CDR3 length: 14 amino acids. In DNA form, the CDR3 reads TGTGCCAGCAGCCCCCAGAGCGGCTCCTACGAGCAGTACTTC. Its protein is CASSPQSGSYEQYF.

This rearrangement joins TRBV7-2 to TRBJ2-5, with no clear D. Germline V gene data show CDR1 as SGHTA and CDR2 as FQGNSA. V was cut by 3 bases and J by 2 bases, with 4 bases left in between. The CDR3 spans 12 residues. The DNA of the CDR3 is TGTGCCAGCAGCTTGCAGCAAGAGACCCAGTACTTC. Translated: CASSLQQETQYF.

CDR3: CASSLRDSYNEKLFF. Written as DNA, the CDR3 is TGTGCCAGCAGTTTAAGGGACTCCTATAATGAAAAACTGTTTTTT. This rearrangement joins TRBV28 to TRBJ1-4, with a tentative D call TRBD1 (5 bases). The V gene's germline CDR1 is MDHEN and CDR2 SYDVKM. The CDR3 covers 15 residues. Trimming left V 2 bases short and J 4 bases short, with 11 bases between.

The V and J genes are TRBV4-3 and TRBJ2-3, with 7 positions matching TRBD2. This CDR3 contains 17 residues. Unmatched junction bases numbered 11, after V lost 0 bases and J lost 5 bases. Looked up from germline, CDR1 is LGHNA and CDR2 is YSLEER. CDR3: CASSQELGAGRIDTQYF. As DNA, the CDR3 is TGCGCCAGCAGCCAAGAGTTGGGTGCCGGGAGGATAGATACGCAGTATTTT.